These T cell receptor beta chains were read from a single sample in a study of blood T cells in healthy people across ages. TCRdb re-called the 5' RACE reads with MiXCR, one entry per CDR3 protein. The table includes 540,000 or so distinct CDR3 sequences, around half detected once. The sequenced material came from blood. These receptors were taken from a man older than 75 in good health. Each CDR3 is given with its conserved first and last residue. The D gene is left open where the match is weak.

NA,NA,TRBV12-3/TRBV12-4,CASRRTENEQYF
TRBJ2-1,TRBD2,TRBV20-1,CSATLLYAGGTYNEQFF
TRBJ1-2,NA,TRBV7-9,CACSERGPWGGYTF
TRBJ1-6,TRBD1,TRBV7-2,CASSRFAGTGDSPLHF
TRBJ2-5,TRBD1,TRBV6-5,CASSYSRQGPRTQYF
TRBJ2-5,NA,TRBV2,CASTVGETQYF
TRBJ1-5,NA,TRBV6-1,CASSELGFQPQHF
TRBJ1-1,NA,TRBV29-1,CSVVAGGAGRSFF
TRBJ2-3,NA,TRBV30,CAWSVIPASTDTQYF
TRBJ2-7,NA,TRBV4-3,CASSHFLAVSYEQYF
TRBJ2-4,NA,TRBV6-5,CASSGGLAKNIQYF
TRBJ1-1,NA,TRBV10-3,CAISGGGASTEAFF
TRBJ2-3,NA,TRBV28,CASSIPGDTDTQYF
TRBJ2-5,NA,TRBV5-1,CASSLGTGLETQYF
TRBJ1-2,TRBD1,TRBV20-1,CSASGTGGVGGYTF
TRBJ2-3,NA,TRBV6-2/TRBV6-3,CASSYSGNTQYF
TRBJ2-7,TRBD2,TRBV5-1,CASSLQTSEDEQYF
TRBJ1-1,NA,TRBV5-6,CASSLYGGGENTEAFF
TRBJ2-5,TRBD1,TRBV20-1,CSARPGTGVGETQYF
TRBJ2-1,NA,TRBV20-1,CSAYTGTVVMWYNEQFF
TRBJ2-1,TRBD2,TRBV7-9,CASSLRLAGEAEQFF
TRBJ2-7,NA,TRBV7-9,CASSLLRQAYEQYF
TRBJ2-7,TRBD1,TRBV6-5,CASSYVGQGYEQYF
TRBJ1-4,NA,TRBV7-2,CASSNRRGRDEKLFF
TRBJ1-5,NA,TRBV4-1,CASSQVPKLGSIHGNQPQHF
TRBJ2-7,NA,TRBV25-1,CANSDVLPYEQYF
TRBJ2-5,TRBD2,TRBV7-7,CTSSLGGVQETQYF
TRBJ1-1,NA,TRBV5-1,CASSFNGESEAFF
TRBJ2-5,NA,TRBV6-5,CAAGGRNGETQYF
TRBJ2-1,NA,TRBV29-1,CSVEGRDSPYEQFF
TRBJ2-1,NA,TRBV9,CASSVADRGRTNEQFF
TRBJ2-5,NA,TRBV18,CASSPRGAIQETQYF
NA,TRBD2,TRBV5-1,CASSPGTSGRAVFDEQYF
TRBJ1-1,NA,TRBV2,CASKEGRKTEAFF
TRBJ2-5,NA,TRBV7-2,CASSPTWGFQETQYF
TRBJ2-1,TRBD2,TRBV15,CATSSALGRTSKSEQFF
TRBJ2-5,NA,TRBV9,CASSSRGSGRETQYF
NA,TRBD1,TRBV7-2,CASSVDRGRQETQYF
TRBJ2-7,NA,TRBV7-9,CASSLMGGSYF
TRBJ2-3,TRBD1,TRBV5-1,CASSLAQGADTQYF
TRBJ2-4,TRBD1,TRBV11-3,CASSKPGQGTKNIQYF
TRBJ2-7,TRBD2,TRBV6-2/TRBV6-3,CATFTTSVYSYEQYF
TRBJ2-3,NA,TRBV7-9,CASSLVQEIADTQYF
TRBJ1-4,NA,TRBV28,CASSFPGEATNEKLFF
TRBJ1-2,NA,TRBV20-1,CSASLYRKGANYGYTF
TRBJ2-6,NA,TRBV20-1,CSATRPGGGSGANVLTF
TRBJ2-1,NA,TRBV29-1,CSARDGSVNEQFF
TRBJ2-7,TRBD2,TRBV6-5,CASSYGTSGRAVCEQYF
TRBJ2-5,NA,TRBV4-3,CASSQEGGGVETQYF